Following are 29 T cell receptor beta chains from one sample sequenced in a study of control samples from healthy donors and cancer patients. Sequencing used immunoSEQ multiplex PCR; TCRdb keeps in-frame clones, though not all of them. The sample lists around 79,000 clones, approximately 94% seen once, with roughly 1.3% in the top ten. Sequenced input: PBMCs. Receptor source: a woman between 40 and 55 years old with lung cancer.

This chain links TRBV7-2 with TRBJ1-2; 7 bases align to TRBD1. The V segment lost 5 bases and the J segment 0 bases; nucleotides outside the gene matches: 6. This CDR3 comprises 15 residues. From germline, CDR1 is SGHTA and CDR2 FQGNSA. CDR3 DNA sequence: TGTGCCAGCAGCCCGACCGGGACAGCTAACTATGGCTACACCTTC. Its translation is CASSPTGTANYGYTF.

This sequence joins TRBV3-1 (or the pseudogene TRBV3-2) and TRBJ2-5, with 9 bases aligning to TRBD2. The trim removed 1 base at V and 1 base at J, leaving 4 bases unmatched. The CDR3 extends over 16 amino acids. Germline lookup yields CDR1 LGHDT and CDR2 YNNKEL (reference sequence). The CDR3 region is CASSQGFSGGQETQYF. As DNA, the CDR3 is TGTGCCAGCAGCCAAGGTTTTAGCGGGGGCCAAGAGACCCAGTACTTC.

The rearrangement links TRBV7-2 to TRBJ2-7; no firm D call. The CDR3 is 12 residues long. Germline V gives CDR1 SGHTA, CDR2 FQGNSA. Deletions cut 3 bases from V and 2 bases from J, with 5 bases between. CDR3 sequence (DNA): TGTGCCAGCAGCTTCCTGGCCTACGAGCAGTACTTC. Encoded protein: CASSFLAYEQYF.

The chain's CDR3 is CASSQPGQGRREQYF. CDR3 bases: TGTGCCAGCAGCCAGCCGGGACAGGGGCGACGCGAGCAGTACTTC. V usage is TRBV3-1 (or the pseudogene TRBV3-2) and J usage is TRBJ2-7; TRBD1 matches 10 bases. Germline values: CDR1 LGHDT, CDR2 YNNKEL (reference sequence). J gave up 6 bases and V 3 bases, and 8 bases lay outside the gene matches. The CDR3 is 15 amino acids.

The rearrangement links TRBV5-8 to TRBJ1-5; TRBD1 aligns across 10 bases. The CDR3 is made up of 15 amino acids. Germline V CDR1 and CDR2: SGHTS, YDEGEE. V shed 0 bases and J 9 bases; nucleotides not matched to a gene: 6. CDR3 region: CASSLGDRGIGPQHF. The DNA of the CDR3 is TGTGCCAGCAGCTTGGGGGACAGGGGAATTGGGCCCCAGCATTTT.

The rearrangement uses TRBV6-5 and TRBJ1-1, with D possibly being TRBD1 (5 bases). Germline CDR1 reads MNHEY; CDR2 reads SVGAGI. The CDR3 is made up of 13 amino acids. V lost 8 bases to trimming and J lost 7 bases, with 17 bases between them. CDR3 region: CASFSGRGGEAFF. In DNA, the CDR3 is TGTGCCAGCTTTTCAGGCCGGGGCGGTGAAGCTTTCTTT.

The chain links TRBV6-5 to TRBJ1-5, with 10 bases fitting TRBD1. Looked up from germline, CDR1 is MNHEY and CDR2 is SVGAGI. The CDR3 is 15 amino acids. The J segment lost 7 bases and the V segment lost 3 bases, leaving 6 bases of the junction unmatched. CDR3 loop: CASSYTMTGGQPQHF. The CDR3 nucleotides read TGTGCCAGCAGTTATACAATGACAGGGGGCCAGCCCCAGCATTTT.

In DNA, the CDR3 is TGTGCCAGCAGCCATGAGACTAGCGGGGGGGTGAACACCGGGGAGCTGTTTTTT. It translates to CASSHETSGGVNTGELFF. The rearrangement joins TRBV4-2 to TRBJ2-2, with 14 positions matching TRBD2. V gave up 3 bases and J gave up 1 base; unmatched junction bases: 4. This CDR3 region has 18 residues. The V gene's germline CDR1 is LGHNA and CDR2 YNFKEQ.

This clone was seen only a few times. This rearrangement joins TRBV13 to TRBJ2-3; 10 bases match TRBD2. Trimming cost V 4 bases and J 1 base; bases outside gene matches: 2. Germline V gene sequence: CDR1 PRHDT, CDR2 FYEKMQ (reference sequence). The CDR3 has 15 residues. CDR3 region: CASSSTSGGTDTQYF. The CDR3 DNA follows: TGTGCCAGCAGCTCAACTAGCGGGGGCACAGATACGCAGTATTTT.

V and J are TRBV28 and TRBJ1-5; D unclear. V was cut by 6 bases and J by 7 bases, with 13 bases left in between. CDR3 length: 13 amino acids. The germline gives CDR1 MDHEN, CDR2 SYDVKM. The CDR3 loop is CASRLGISQPQHF. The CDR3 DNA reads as TGTGCCAGCAGACTAGGGATCTCCCAGCCCCAGCATTTT.

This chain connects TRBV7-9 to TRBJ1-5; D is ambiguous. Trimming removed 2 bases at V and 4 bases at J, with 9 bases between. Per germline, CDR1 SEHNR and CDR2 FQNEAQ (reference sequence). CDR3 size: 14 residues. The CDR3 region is CASSLQHRNQPQHF. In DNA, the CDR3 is TGTGCCAGCAGCTTACAACACCGTAATCAGCCCCAGCATTTT.

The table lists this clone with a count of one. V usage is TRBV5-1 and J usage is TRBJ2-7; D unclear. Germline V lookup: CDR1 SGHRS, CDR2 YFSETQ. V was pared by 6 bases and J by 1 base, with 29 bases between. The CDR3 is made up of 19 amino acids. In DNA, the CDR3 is TGCGCCAGCAACAGCTTGGAACAGACTTCGATCACTCTATCCTACGAGCAGTACTTC. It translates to CASNSLEQTSITLSYEQYF. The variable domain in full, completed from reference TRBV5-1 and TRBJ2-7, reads KAGVTQTPRYLIKTRGQQVTLSCSPISGHRSVSWYQQTPGQGLQFLFEYFSETQRNKGNFPGRFSGRQFSNSRSEMNVSTLELGDSALYLCASNSLEQTSITLSYEQYFGPGTRLTVT.

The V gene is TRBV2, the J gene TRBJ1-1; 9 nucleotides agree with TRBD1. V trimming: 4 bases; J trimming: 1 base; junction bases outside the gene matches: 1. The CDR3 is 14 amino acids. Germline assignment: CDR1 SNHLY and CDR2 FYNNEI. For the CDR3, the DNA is TGTGCCAGCAGTGCGGGACAGGGGAACACTGAAGCTTTCTTT. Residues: CASSAGQGNTEAFF. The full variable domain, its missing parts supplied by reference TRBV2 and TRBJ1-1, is EPEVTQTPSHQVTQMGQEVILRCVPISNHLYFYWYRQILGQKVEFLVSFYNNEISEKSEIFDDQFSVERPDGSNFTLKIRSTKLEDSAMYFCASSAGQGNTEAFFGQGTRLTVV.

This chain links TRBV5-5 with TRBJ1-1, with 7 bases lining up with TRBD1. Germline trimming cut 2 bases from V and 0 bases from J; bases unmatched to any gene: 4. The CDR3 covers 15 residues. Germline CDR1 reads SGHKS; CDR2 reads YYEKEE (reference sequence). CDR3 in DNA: TGTGCCAGCAGCTTAGGGGGCCAGTTGAACACTGAAGCTTTCTTT. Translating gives CASSLGGQLNTEAFF.

This CDR3 is CASSSGGFNEQFF. The CDR3 nucleotides read TGTGCCAGCAGTTCCGGGGGTTTCAATGAGCAGTTCTTC. The J gene is TRBJ2-1, the V gene TRBV7-2; possible D gene TRBD2, 6 bases. CDR1 and CDR2 from the germline V gene are SGHTA and FQGNSA. Trimming removed 6 bases at V and 6 bases at J, with 12 bases between. CDR3 length: 13 residues.

As DNA, the CDR3 is TGTGCCAGCAGCGAGACAGGGGGCGAGAACAATGAGCAGTTCTTC. Amino acids: CASSETGGENNEQFF. This chain links TRBV9 with TRBJ2-1, with 10 bases fitting TRBD1. Germline loops: CDR1 SGDLS, CDR2 YYNGEE. V shed 3 bases, J shed 5 bases, and the junction held 5 bases outside the gene matches. This CDR3 region has 15 residues.

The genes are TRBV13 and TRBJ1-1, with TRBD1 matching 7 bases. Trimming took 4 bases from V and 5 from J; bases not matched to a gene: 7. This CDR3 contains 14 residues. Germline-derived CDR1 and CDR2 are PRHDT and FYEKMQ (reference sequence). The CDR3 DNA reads TGTGCCAGCAGCTACTCAGGGGGTTGGACTGAAGCTTTCTTT. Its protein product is CASSYSGGWTEAFF.

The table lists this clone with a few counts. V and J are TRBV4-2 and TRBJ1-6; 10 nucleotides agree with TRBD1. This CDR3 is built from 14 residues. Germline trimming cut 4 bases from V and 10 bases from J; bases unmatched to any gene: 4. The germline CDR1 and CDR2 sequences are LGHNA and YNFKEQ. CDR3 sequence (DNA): TGTGCCAGCAGCCCTGGACAGGGGGAATCACCCCTCCACTTT. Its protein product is CASSPGQGESPLHF.

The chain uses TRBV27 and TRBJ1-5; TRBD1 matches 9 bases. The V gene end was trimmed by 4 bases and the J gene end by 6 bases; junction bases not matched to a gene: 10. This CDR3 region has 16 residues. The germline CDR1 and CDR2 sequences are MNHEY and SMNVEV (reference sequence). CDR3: CASSSYSQGARQPQHF. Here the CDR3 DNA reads TGTGCCAGCAGTTCGTACTCACAGGGGGCACGTCAGCCCCAGCATTTT.

The CDR3 nucleotides read TGTGCCAGTAGTACCTATCTTGGGCAAACTGAAGCTTTCTTT. The encoded protein is CASSTYLGQTEAFF. This chain links TRBV19 with TRBJ1-1; the D is unclear. This CDR3 is built from 14 residues. V lost 4 bases and J 5 bases, leaving 14 bases between the germline ends. In germline, CDR1 is LNHDA, CDR2 SQIVND (reference sequence). Complete variable domain (other parts from reference TRBV19 and TRBJ1-1): DGGITQSPKYLFRKEGQNVTLSCEQNLNHDAMYWYRQDPGQGLRLIYYSQIVNDFQKGDIAEGYSVSREKKESFPLTVTSAQKNPTAFYLCASSTYLGQTEAFFGQGTRLTVV.

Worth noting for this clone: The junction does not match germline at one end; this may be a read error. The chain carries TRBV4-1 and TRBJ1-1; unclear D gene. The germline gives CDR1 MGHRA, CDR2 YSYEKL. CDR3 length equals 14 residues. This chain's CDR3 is CASSQPTEDREAFF. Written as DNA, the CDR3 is TGCGCCAGTAGCCAACCCACCGAGGACCGTGAAGCTTTCTTT.

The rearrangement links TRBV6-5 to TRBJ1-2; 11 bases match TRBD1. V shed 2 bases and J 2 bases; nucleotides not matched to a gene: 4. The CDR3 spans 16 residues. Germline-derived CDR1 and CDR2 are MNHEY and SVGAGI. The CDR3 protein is CASSYLGQGDNYGYTF. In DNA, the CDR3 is TGTGCCAGCAGTTACCTGGGACAGGGGGACAACTATGGCTACACCTTC.

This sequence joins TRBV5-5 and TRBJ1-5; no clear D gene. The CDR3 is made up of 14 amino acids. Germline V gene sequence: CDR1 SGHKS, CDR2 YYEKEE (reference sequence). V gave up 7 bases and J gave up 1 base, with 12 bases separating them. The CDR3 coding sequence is TGTGCCAGCCCCCGGGTGGGGAGCAATCAGCCCCAGCATTTT. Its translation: CASPRVGSNQPQHF.

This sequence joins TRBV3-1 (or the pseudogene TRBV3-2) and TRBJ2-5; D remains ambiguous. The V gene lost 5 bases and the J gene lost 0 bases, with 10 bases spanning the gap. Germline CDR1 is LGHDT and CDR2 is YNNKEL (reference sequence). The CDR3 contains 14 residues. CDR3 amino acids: CASSFHQNQETQYF. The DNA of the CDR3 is TGTGCCAGCAGCTTCCATCAGAACCAAGAGACCCAGTACTTC.

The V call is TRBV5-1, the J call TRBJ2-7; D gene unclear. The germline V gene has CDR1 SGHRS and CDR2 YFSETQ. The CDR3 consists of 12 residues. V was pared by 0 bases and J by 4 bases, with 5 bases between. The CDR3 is CASSLDVYEQYF. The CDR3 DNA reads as TGCGCCAGCAGCTTGGACGTGTACGAGCAGTACTTC.

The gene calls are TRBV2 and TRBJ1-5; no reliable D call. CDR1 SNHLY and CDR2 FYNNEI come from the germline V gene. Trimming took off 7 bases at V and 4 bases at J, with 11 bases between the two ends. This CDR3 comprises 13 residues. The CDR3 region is CASTPVGNQPQHF. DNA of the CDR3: TGTGCCAGCACCCCGGTGGGAAATCAGCCCCAGCATTTT.

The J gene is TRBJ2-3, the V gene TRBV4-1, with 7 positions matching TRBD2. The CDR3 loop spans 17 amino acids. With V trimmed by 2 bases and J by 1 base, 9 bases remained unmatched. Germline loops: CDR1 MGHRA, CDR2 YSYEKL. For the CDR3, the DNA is TGCGCCAGCAGCCAAAGTTTGGCGGGGGTACGCACAGATACGCAGTATTTT. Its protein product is CASSQSLAGVRTDTQYF.

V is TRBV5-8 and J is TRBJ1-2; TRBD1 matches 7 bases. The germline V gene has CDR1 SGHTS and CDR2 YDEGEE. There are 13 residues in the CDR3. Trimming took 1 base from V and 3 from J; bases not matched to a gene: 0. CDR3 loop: CASSLQGDYGYTF. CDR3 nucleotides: TGTGCCAGCAGCTTGCAGGGGGACTATGGCTACACCTTC.

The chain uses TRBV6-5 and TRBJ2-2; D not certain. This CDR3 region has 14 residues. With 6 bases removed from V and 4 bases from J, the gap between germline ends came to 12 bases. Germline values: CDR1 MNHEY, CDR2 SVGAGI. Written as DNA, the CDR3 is TGTGCCAGCAGGCAAATATCGGGCACCGGGGAGCTGTTTTTT. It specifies CASRQISGTGELFF.